The next 5 T cell receptor beta chains were all read from a single sample in a study of OX40 agonist ivuxolimab in advanced cancers. Libraries came from the immunoSEQ multiplex PCR assay. Held by TCRdb, this immuneACCESS table contains in-frame sequences only and omits some clones. Under half of the omission traces to an unresolved V gene where checked; the cause of the rest is unknown. A total of fewer than 85,000 clones appear in this sample, roughly 92% of them only once. In total, the top ten clones hold 2% to 2.5% of the sample. The sample here was CD4+ or CD8+ T cells sorted from blood, taken in a trial of the OX40 agonist ivuxolimab. The receptors were gathered from an adult with an advanced solid tumor such as melanoma, head and neck, liver or kidney cancer.

The chain uses TRBV18 and TRBJ1-1; maybe TRBD1 (5 bases). The V and J ends lost 5 bases and 7 bases respectively, with 17 bases between them. Looked up from germline, CDR1 is KGHSH and CDR2 is LQKENI. CDR3 size: 14 residues. The CDR3, as DNA: TGTGCCAGCTCAATAGGGGTCCCGTACAGTGAAGCTTTCTTT. It is translated as CASSIGVPYSEAFF. The whole variable domain, filled in from reference TRBV18 and TRBJ1-1, reads NAGVMQNPRHLVRRRGQEARLRCSPMKGHSHVYWYRQLPEEGLKFMVYLQKENIIDESGMPKERFSAEFPKEGPSILRIQQVVRGDSAAYFCASSIGVPYSEAFFGQGTRLTVV.

The chain recombines TRBV29-1 with TRBJ1-2; the D is unclear. V gave up 5 bases and J gave up 8 bases, with 12 bases separating them. Germline values: CDR1 SQVTM, CDR2 ANQGSEA. This CDR3 has 11 amino acids. CDR3 residues: CSVSMGWGYTF. In nucleotides, the CDR3 is TGCAGCGTTTCAATGGGGTGGGGCTACACCTTC.

DNA for the CDR3: TGTGCCAGCAGCTCCTTTAGGAAAGAGACCCAGTACTTC. Its translation is CASSSFRKETQYF. This chain links TRBV7-2 with TRBJ2-5, with no clear D. The CDR3 totals 13 residues. V lost 4 bases and J 3 bases, leaving 9 bases between the germline ends. CDR1 and CDR2 from the germline V gene are SGHTA and FQGNSA.

The chain is built from TRBV11-2 and TRBJ2-1; D unclear. The germline CDR1 and CDR2 sequences are SGHAT and FQNNGV. V lost 4 bases to trimming and J lost 0 bases, with 10 bases between them. The CDR3 runs to 15 residues. The CDR3 DNA follows: TGTGCCAGCAGCTCTACCTTCTTCTCCTACAATGAGCAGTTCTTC. Translated, it gives CASSSTFFSYNEQFF.

The chain employs TRBV7-6 and TRBJ1-3; D possibly corresponds to TRBD1 (6 bases). V was trimmed by 2 bases and J by 2 bases, leaving 7 bases between them. Germline CDR1 is SGHVS and CDR2 is FNYEAQ. The CDR3 extends over 14 amino acids. The CDR3, as DNA: TGTGCCAGCAGCTTACAGGGGCCTGGAAACACCATATATTTT. This sequence encodes CASSLQGPGNTIYF.